These 10 T cell receptor beta chains came from one sample sequenced in a study of post-analysis software for immune sequencing data. No antigen has been identified for these receptors. The library was made from cDNA and included unique molecular identifiers. From the PCR reads, TCRdb called clonotypes with MiXCR, one entry per CDR3 protein. The repertoire holds roughly 570,000 distinct CDR3 sequences, with around 36% as singletons. Study results and caveats: TRBV segments more frequent in patients than in controls numbered roughly 5 and included TRBV5-6, TRBV5-1 and TRBV20-1.

What was sequenced was blood. These receptors originate from a girl aged 2-17 years with multiple sclerosis.

This clonotype appeared many times. The chain links TRBV9 to TRBJ2-7; D call uncertain. CDR1 and CDR2 (germline): SGDLS, YYNGEE. The CDR3 runs 13 residues. Trimming stripped 0 bases from V and 2 bases from J, with 6 bases between. The CDR3 DNA follows: TGTGCCAGCAGCGTAGATGGGACCTACGAGCAGTACTTC. Translated, it gives CASSVDGTYEQYF.

This clonotype was observed a handful of times. The chain links TRBV7-9 to TRBJ2-7, with D perhaps TRBD1 (6 bases). The CDR3 is 19 amino acids. Germline lookup yields CDR1 SEHNR and CDR2 FQNEAQ (reference sequence). V gave up 4 bases and J gave up 2 bases, with 27 bases separating them. The CDR3 DNA reads as TGTGCCAGCAGCTCAACAAACTTACTTGGGACACCACCACCCTACGAGCAGTACTTC. Translating it yields CASSSTNLLGTPPPYEQYF.

In this sample, this clonotype turned up a few times. This sequence joins TRBV29-1 and TRBJ1-4; possibly TRBD1 for D (6 bases). Between the trimmed V and J ends, which lost 0 bases and 7 bases, there was a span of 12 bases. There are 14 residues in the CDR3. Germline CDR1 is SQVTM and CDR2 is ANQGSEA. In DNA, the CDR3 is TGCAGCGTTGAAGATAGGGGGGGGCCTGAAAAACTGTTTTTT. Protein sequence: CSVEDRGGPEKLFF.

The rearrangement links TRBV29-1 to TRBJ2-1; unclear D gene. Per the germline V gene, CDR1 is SQVTM and CDR2 is ANQGSEA. V was shortened by 2 bases and J by 1 base, with 18 bases between the two germline ends. The CDR3 is 17 residues long. The CDR3 region is CSVEITPTKHSYNEQFF. CDR3 nucleotide sequence: TGCAGCGTTGAAATCACACCCACCAAGCATTCCTACAATGAGCAGTTCTTC.

About this clonotype: This clone may be a read error of a much larger clone one base away. The chain carries TRBV6-5 and TRBJ2-1; 7 bases line up with TRBD2. V was pared by 4 bases and J by 13 bases, with 13 bases of the junction left unmatched. The CDR3 covers 14 residues. Per germline, CDR1 MNHEY and CDR2 SVGAGI. The CDR3 spells CASSSGGDLVTQFF. The DNA of the CDR3 is TGTGCCAGCAGTTCGGGGGGAGACCTCGTCACCCAGTTCTTC.

The rearrangement links TRBV12-3 or TRBV12-4 to TRBJ2-1; 11 bases fit TRBD2. Trimming at V came to 5 bases and at J to 2 bases, leaving 5 bases not matched to a gene. CDR3 length: 16 residues. CDR3 coding DNA: TGTGCCAGCAGTCTTAGCGGGGGGGTGGCCTACAATGAGCAGTTCTTC. Translating it yields CASSLSGGVAYNEQFF.

This rearrangement joins TRBV7-8 to TRBJ2-3; tentative D call: TRBD2 (5 bases). The CDR3 contains 16 residues. Per the germline V gene, CDR1 is SGHVS and CDR2 is FQNEAQ. V dropped 5 bases and J dropped 2 bases, with 17 bases sitting between them. The CDR3 protein is CASSPDGDLNTDTQYF. The CDR3 DNA sequence: TGTGCCAGCAGCCCGGACGGGGATTTGAACACAGATACGCAGTATTTT.

The chain joins TRBV29-1 to TRBJ1-4; 8 bases map to TRBD1. The CDR3 is 12 residues long. After removal of 6 bases from V and 7 bases from J, the junction contained 4 bases not matched to a gene. Germline-derived CDR1 and CDR2 are SQVTM and ANQGSEA. The CDR3 sequence: CSVQGATEKLFF. The CDR3 DNA sequence: TGCAGCGTCCAGGGGGCTACTGAAAAACTGTTTTTT. Based on the CDR3 plus reference TRBV29-1 and TRBJ1-4, the full variable domain is SAVISQKPSRDICQRGTSLTIQCQVDSQVTMMFWYRQQPGQSLTLIATANQGSEATYESGFVIDKFPISRPNLTFSTLTVSNMSPEDSSIYLCSVQGATEKLFFGSGTQLSVL.

The rearrangement joins TRBV14 to TRBJ2-1; 7 positions agree with TRBD1. The V gene end was trimmed by 1 base and the J gene end by 4 bases; junction bases not matched to a gene: 7. From germline, CDR1 is SGHDN and CDR2 FVKESK. This CDR3 has 16 amino acids. The CDR3 nucleotides read TGTGCCAGCAGCCAAGTAGGGGGCCTACCTTACAATGAGCAGTTCTTC. Translated: CASSQVGGLPYNEQFF.

This clonotype was counted only a few times. The V and J genes are TRBV6-1 and TRBJ1-4; TRBD1 matches at 7 bases. The CDR3 consists of 13 residues. Looked up from germline, CDR1 is MNHNS and CDR2 is SASEGT. Trimming removed 9 bases from V and 4 bases from J; junction bases left unmatched: 5. CDR3 residues: CASRDRVNEKLFF. In DNA, the CDR3 is TGTGCCAGTCGCGACAGGGTTAATGAAAAACTGTTTTTT.